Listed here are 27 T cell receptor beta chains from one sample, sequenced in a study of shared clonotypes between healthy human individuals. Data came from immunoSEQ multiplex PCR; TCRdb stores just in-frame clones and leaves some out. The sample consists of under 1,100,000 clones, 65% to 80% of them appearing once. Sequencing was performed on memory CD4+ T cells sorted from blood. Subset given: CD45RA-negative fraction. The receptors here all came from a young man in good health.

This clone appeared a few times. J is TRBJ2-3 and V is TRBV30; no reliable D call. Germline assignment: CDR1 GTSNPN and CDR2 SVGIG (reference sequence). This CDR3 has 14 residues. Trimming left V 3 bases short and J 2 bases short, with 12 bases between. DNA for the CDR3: TGTGCCTGGAGGGGTAGGGTACCCACAGATACGCAGTATTTT. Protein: CAWRGRVPTDTQYF.

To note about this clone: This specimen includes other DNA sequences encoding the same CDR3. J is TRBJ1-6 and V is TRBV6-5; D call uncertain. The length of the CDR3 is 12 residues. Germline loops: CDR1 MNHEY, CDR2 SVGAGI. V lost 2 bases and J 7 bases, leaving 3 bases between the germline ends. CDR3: CASSYQNSPLHF. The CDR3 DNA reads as TGTGCCAGCAGTTACCAAAATTCACCCCTCCACTTT.

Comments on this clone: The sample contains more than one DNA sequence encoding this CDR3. The CDR3 DNA reads TGTGCCAGCAGCTTGGCTGGACAGGGGGCCTACGAGCAGTACTTC. Protein: CASSLAGQGAYEQYF. The rearrangement links TRBV5-6 to TRBJ2-7; 10 bases agree with TRBD1. CDR3 size: 15 residues. Per germline, CDR1 SGHDT and CDR2 YYEEEE. The junction had 2 bases not matched to a gene; V was cut back by 0 bases and J by 2 bases.

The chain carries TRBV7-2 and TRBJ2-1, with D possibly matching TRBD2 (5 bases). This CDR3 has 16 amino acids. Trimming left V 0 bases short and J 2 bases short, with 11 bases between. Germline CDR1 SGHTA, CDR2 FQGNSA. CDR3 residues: CASSLAVLGAYNEQFF. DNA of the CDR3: TGTGCCAGCAGCTTAGCGGTACTAGGAGCCTACAATGAGCAGTTCTTC.

The CDR3 spells CASSSPGATDTQYF. In DNA, the CDR3 is TGTGCCAGTAGTAGCCCCGGGGCGACGGATACGCAGTATTTT. The V gene is TRBV19, the J gene TRBJ2-3, with D possibly being TRBD1 or TRBD2 (5 bases each). V shed 4 bases and J shed 6 bases, with 14 bases lying between them. CDR1 LNHDA and CDR2 SQIVND come from the germline V gene (reference sequence). This CDR3 is 14 amino acids long.

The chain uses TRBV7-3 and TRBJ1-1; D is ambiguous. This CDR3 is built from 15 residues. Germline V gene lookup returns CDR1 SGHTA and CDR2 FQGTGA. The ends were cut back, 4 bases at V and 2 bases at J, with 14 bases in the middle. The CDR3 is CASSSLGGANTEAFF. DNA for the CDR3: TGTGCCAGCAGCTCCTTGGGAGGAGCAAACACTGAAGCTTTCTTT.

In DNA form, the CDR3 reads TGTGCCACCACGGGACACTCCAACACTGAAGCTTTCTTT. It is translated as CATTGHSNTEAFF. The V gene is TRBV7-9, the J gene TRBJ1-1; D is possibly TRBD1 (6 bases). V was shortened by 10 bases and J by 2 bases, with 14 bases between the two germline ends. Germline CDR1 is SEHNR and CDR2 is FQNEAQ (reference sequence). CDR3 size: 13 residues.

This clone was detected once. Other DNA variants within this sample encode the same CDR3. In DNA form, the CDR3 reads TGTGCCTGGAGTGTACCCAGGCGCAACTATGGCTACACCTTC. Its protein product is CAWSVPRRNYGYTF. The chain employs TRBV30 and TRBJ1-2; D uncertain. Germline CDR1 GTSNPN, CDR2 SVGIG (reference sequence). The CDR3 loop spans 14 amino acids. V lost 0 bases and J 2 bases, leaving 10 bases between the germline ends.

CDR3 amino acids: CSVGQVDEQYF. The CDR3, as DNA: TGCAGCGTGGGACAGGTCGACGAGCAGTACTTC. The chain uses TRBV29-1 and TRBJ2-7, with 8 positions matching TRBD1. CDR3 length equals 11 residues. Unmatched junction bases numbered 3, after V lost 6 bases and J lost 5 bases. Germline V CDR1 and CDR2: SQVTM, ANQGSEA.

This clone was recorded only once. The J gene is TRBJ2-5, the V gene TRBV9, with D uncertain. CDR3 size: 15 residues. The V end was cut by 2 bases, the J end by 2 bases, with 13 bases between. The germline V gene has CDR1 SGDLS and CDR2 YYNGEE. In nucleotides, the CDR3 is TGTGCCAGCAGCGTGATGGTACACCCTCAAGAGACCCAGTACTTC. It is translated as CASSVMVHPQETQYF.

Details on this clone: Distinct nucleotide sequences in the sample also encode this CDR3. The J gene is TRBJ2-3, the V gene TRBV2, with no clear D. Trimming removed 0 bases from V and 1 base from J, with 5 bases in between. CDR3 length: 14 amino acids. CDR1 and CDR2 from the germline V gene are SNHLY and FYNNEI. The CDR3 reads CASSEALGTDTQYF. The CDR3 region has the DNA TGTGCCAGCAGTGAAGCGCTTGGCACAGATACGCAGTATTTT.

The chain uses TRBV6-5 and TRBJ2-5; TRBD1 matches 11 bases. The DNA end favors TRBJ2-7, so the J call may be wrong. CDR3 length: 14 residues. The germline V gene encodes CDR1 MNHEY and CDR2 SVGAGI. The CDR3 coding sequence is TGTGCCAGCAGTCGGGACAGGGGGTTCTACGAGCAGTACTTC. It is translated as CASSRDRGFYEQYF.

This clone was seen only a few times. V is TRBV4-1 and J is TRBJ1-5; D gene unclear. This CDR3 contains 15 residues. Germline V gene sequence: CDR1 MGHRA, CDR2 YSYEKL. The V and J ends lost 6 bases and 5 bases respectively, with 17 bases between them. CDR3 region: CASSLSLTGDQPQHF. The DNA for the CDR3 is TGCGCCAGCAGTTTATCTTTGACCGGAGATCAGCCCCAGCATTTT.

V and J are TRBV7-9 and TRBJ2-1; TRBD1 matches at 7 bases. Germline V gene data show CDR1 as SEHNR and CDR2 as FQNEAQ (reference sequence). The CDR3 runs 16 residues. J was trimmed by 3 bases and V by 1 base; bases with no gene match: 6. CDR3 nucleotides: TGTGCCAGCAGCTTAGACAGGGGCGGTTTCTACAATGAGCAGTTCTTC. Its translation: CASSLDRGGFYNEQFF.

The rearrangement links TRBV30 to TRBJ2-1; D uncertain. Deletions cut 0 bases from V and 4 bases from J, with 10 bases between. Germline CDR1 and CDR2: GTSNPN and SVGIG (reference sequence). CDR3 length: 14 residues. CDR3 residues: CAWSVTPQYNEQFF. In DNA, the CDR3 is TGTGCCTGGAGTGTAACCCCGCAGTACAATGAGCAGTTCTTC.

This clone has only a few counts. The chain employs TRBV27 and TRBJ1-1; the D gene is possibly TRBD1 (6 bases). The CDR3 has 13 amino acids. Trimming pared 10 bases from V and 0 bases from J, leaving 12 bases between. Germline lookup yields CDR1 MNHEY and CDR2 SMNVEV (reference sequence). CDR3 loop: CATIGQMNTEAFF. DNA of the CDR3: TGTGCCACCATTGGACAGATGAACACTGAAGCTTTCTTT.

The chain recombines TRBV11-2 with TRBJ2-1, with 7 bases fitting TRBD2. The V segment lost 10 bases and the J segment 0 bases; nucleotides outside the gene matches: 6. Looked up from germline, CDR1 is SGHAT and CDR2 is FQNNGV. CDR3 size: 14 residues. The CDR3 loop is CATRPGGSYNEQFF. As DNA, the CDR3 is TGTGCCACCCGGCCGGGGGGCTCCTACAATGAGCAGTTCTTC.

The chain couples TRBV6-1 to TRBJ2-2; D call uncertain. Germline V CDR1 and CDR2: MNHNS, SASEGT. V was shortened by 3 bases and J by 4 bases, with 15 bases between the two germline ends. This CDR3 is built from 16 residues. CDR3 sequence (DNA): TGTGCCAGCAGTGACGTGGTGGTACTCTCCACCGGGGAGCTGTTTTTT. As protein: CASSDVVVLSTGELFF.

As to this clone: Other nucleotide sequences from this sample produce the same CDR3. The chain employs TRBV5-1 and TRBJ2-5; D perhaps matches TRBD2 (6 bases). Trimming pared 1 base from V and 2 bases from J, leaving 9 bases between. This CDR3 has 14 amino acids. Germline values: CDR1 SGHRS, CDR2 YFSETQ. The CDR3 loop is CASSLFGGQETQYF. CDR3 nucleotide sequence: TGCGCCAGCAGCTTGTTTGGAGGGCAAGAGACCCAGTACTTC.

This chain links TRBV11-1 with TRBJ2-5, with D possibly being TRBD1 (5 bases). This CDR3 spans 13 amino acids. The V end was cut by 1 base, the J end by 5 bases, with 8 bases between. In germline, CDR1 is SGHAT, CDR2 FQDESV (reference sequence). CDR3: CASSLGRAETQYF. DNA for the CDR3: TGTGCCAGCAGCTTAGGCAGGGCGGAGACCCAGTACTTC.

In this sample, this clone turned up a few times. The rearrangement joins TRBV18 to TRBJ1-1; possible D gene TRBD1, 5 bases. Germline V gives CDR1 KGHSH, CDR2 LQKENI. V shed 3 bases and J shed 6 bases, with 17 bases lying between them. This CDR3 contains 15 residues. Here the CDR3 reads CASSPPGTERAEAFF. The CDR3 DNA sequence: TGTGCCAGCTCACCCCCCGGGACCGAACGAGCTGAAGCTTTCTTT.

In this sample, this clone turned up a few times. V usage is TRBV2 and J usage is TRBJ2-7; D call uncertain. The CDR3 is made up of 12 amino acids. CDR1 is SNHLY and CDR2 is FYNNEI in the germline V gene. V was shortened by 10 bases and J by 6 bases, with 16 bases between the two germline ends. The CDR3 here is CATTVDVGEQYF. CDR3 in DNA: TGTGCCACCACTGTGGACGTGGGCGAGCAGTACTTC. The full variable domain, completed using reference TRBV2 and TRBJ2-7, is EPEVTQTPSHQVTQMGQEVILRCVPISNHLYFYWYRQILGQKVEFLVSFYNNEISEKSEIFDDQFSVERPDGSNFTLKIRSTKLEDSAMYFCATTVDVGEQYFGPGTRLTVT.

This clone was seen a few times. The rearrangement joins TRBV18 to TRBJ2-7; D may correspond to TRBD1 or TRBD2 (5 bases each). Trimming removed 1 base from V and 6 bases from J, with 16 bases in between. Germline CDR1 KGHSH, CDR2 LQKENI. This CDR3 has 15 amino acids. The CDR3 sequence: CASSPRQGAEGEQYF. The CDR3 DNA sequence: TGTGCCAGCTCACCACGTCAGGGCGCAGAGGGCGAGCAGTACTTC.

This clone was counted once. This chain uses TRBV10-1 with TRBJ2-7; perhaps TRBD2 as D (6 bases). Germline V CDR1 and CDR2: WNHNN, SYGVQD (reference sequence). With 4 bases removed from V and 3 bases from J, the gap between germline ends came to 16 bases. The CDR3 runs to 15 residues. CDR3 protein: CASSAAGRGGYEQYF. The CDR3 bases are TGCGCCAGCAGTGCCGCGGGGCGGGGAGGCTACGAGCAGTACTTC.

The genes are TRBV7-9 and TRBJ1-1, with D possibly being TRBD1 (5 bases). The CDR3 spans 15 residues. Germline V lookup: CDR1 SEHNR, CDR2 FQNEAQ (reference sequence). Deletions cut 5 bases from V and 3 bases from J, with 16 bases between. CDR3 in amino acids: CASSPLGGADTEAFF. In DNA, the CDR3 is TGTGCCAGCAGCCCCCTCGGAGGGGCGGACACTGAAGCTTTCTTT.

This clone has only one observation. DNA for the CDR3: TGTGCCAGTAGTATAAGGGAACAGGGAAGCTACGAGCAGTACTTC. This encodes CASSIREQGSYEQYF. The chain employs TRBV19 and TRBJ2-7, with a weak D call TRBD1 (6 bases). Trimming left V 2 bases short and J 3 bases short, with 14 bases between. Germline CDR1 and CDR2: LNHDA and SQIVND (reference sequence). This CDR3 is 15 amino acids long. The variable domain in full, with the rest retrieved from reference TRBV19 and TRBJ2-7, is DGGITQSPKYLFRKEGQNVTLSCEQNLNHDAMYWYRQDPGQGLRLIYYSQIVNDFQKGDIAEGYSVSREKKESFPLTVTSAQKNPTAFYLCASSIREQGSYEQYFGPGTRLTVT.

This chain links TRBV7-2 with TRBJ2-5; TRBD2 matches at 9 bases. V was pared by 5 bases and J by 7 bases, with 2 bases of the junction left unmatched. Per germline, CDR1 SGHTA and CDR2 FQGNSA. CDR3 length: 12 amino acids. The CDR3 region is CASSLLAGTQYF. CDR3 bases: TGTGCCAGCAGCCTACTAGCGGGGACCCAGTACTTC.